The clone carrying this T cell receptor (beta chain) has ten or more counts. As yet, its antigen is unknown. Newly diagnosed hyperthyroidism patients aged 18 to 65 years had disease lasting under 2 months. Orbital computed tomography and thyroid ultrasound, together with serum TRAb and thyroxine and clinical symptoms, were used for diagnoses. This sample is drawn from a study of T cells in Graves' hyperthyroidism and ophthalmopathy. Study-wide results and caveats: Before onset, ophthalmopathy was predicted by the model a median roughly 6.8 months earlier.

RNA transcripts were the template for amplifying TCR beta CDR3 regions. An initial round of RT-PCR targeting the TCR CDR3 relied on the HTBI primer set. Using its own MiXCR run on the multiplex PCR reads, TCRdb lists one record per CDR3 protein. The sample records around 210,000 distinct CDR3 sequences, 17% being singletons. This CDR3 has 13 residues. Germline V gene lookup returns CDR1 ENHRY and CDR2 SYGVKD. V was clipped by 3 bases and J by 0 bases, with 3 bases between them. The V and J genes are TRBV10-3 and TRBJ1-5; D unresolved. The sequencing sample was made of blood. The TCR sequence derives from a woman aged 50 to 60 with Graves' hyperthyroidism. DNA for the CDR3: TGTGCCATCAGTGACGGTAGCAATCAGCCCCAGCATTTT. As protein: CAISDGSNQPQHF.